The T cell receptor (beta chain) under discussion was sequenced for a study of control samples from healthy donors and cancer patients. Sequenced by immunoSEQ multiplex PCR; TCRdb stores in-frame clones only, minus some. The repertoire consists of around 30,000 clones, with 85% occurring once and the leading ten covering around 6.7%. The source material was PBMCs. The receptor was isolated from a woman aged 55-70 years with head and neck cancer.

CDR3 DNA sequence: TGCAGCGTGGGACTTCTAGCGGGAGTGCGCACAGATACGCAGTATTTT. This sequence encodes CSVGLLAGVRTDTQYF. The gene calls are TRBV29-1 and TRBJ2-3; 10 bases line up with TRBD2. The V segment lost 6 bases and the J segment 1 base; nucleotides outside the gene matches: 10. This CDR3 is 16 amino acids long. CDR1 and CDR2 from the germline V gene are SQVTM and ANQGSEA.